This T cell receptor (beta chain) was sequenced in a study of shared clonotypes between healthy human individuals. At the level of the study: CD4 naive cells filled three plates per donor, CD4 memory three, CD8 naive two and CD8 memory one.

This table comes from immunoSEQ multiplex PCR, and its TCRdb copy is limited to in-frame clones, with some not included. There are around 2,000,000 clones in the sample; approximately 94% occur only once, and 1.5% to 2% lies in the top ten. CD8 cells classed as naive were CD45RO-negative and positively selected for CCR7, excluding terminally differentiated effector memory CD45RA+ cells. This CDR3 has 15 amino acids. Deletions cut 5 bases from V and 8 bases from J, with 18 bases between. Germline V CDR1 and CDR2: ENHRY, SYGVKD. The chain is built from TRBV10-3 and TRBJ1-4, with D perhaps TRBD1 (6 bases). The source is a man between 18 and 35 years old in good health. Some clones in this sample may be carry-over from other donors' samples. Sample: naive CD8+ T cells from PBMCs. The CDR3, as DNA: TGTGCCATCAGTCCCACAGGGTCCCTGGGGGAAAAACTGTTTTTT. The encoded protein is CAISPTGSLGEKLFF.